This record covers a single TCR beta chain. Antigen: not known. Sequencing of the DNA from cultured CD4+ T cells was carried out with the Oncomine TCR Beta short-read assay. MiXCR, applied by TCRdb to the PCR reads, yields one record per CDR3 protein. The table shows 6,500 to 7,000 distinct CDR3 sequences, with just over 70% occurring only once. Treatment here: approximately nine-day PBMC culture with coronavirus spike peptide pools or control peptides (ViraFEST assay). Collection of the unexposed donor's CD4+ T cells took place before the COVID-19 pandemic (2011-2018). ViraFEST sequenced TCRs after peptide-pool expansion of antigen-specific T cells. CDR1 and CDR2 from the germline V gene are GTSNPN and SVGIG (reference sequence). The CDR3 sequence is 11 residues long. V dropped 0 bases and J dropped 10 bases, with 9 bases sitting between them. The sample comes from a study of vaccination and CD4 T cells after COVID-19. Study as a whole: Four females and six males made up the convalescents, two of whom were Hispanic. At a median approximately 71 days (range 14 to 241) after dose two, post-vaccine samples were obtained. The stimulus for the cells was overlapping spike peptides derived from SARS-CoV-2, HCoV-NL63, HCoV-OC43 and HCoV-229E.

The TCR sequence derives from a human donor in good health. The genes are TRBV30 and TRBJ1-1; tentatively, D is TRBD1 (5 bases). The sample taken for sequencing was CD4+ T cells from blood, cultured in vitro. The CDR3 nucleotides are TGTGCCTGGAGTGTAGCGGGGGGAGCTTTCTTT. It yields the protein CAWSVAGGAFF.